Each of the 27 T cell receptor beta chains below was sequenced from the same sample in a study of T cell repertoires and HLA-DP antigens. Only in-frame clones appear in the TCRdb table, and some are missing; sequencing was by immunoSEQ multiplex PCR. The sample holds over 60,000 clones, over 75% seen once. The antigens for these receptors are not known. Sequencing was carried out using CD4+ T cells from PBMCs. The receptors originated from a man in his sixties in good health and CMV-seronegative.

Only one count was recorded for this clone. The rearrangement joins TRBV29-1 to TRBJ2-1; TRBD2 might be the D (5 bases). The CDR3 runs 12 residues. The germline CDR1 and CDR2 sequences are SQVTM and ANQGSEA. Deletions cut 4 bases from V and 6 bases from J, with 10 bases between. The CDR3 DNA reads as TGCAGCGTTGCCCCGGGGAGCAATGAGCAGTTCTTC. Amino acid sequence: CSVAPGSNEQFF.

The CDR3 DNA sequence: TGTGCCAGCAGCTTAGGTTCAGGGAGCAACACCGGGGAGCTGTTTTTT. Its translation: CASSLGSGSNTGELFF. V and J are TRBV5-8 and TRBJ2-2; D may match TRBD1 or TRBD2 (5 bases each). Germline-derived CDR1 and CDR2 are SGHTS and YDEGEE. Trimming pared 2 bases from V and 2 bases from J, leaving 13 bases between. The CDR3 runs 16 residues. The full variable domain, its missing parts supplied by reference TRBV5-8 and TRBJ2-2, is EAGVTQSPTHLIKTRGQQATLRCSPISGHTSVYWYQQALGLGLQFLLWYDEGEERNRGNFPPRFSGRQFPNYSSELNVNALELEDSALYLCASSLGSGSNTGELFFGEGSRLTVL.

The chain couples TRBV6-1 to TRBJ1-5; 7 bases fit TRBD1. Trimming cost V 6 bases and J 1 base; bases outside gene matches: 3. CDR3 length: 14 residues. CDR1 MNHNS and CDR2 SASEGT come from the germline V gene. The CDR3 DNA follows: TGTGCCAGCAGCAAGACAGGGAGCAATCAGCCCCAGCATTTT. Its protein is CASSKTGSNQPQHF.

The genes are TRBV5-1 and TRBJ2-5; maybe TRBD2 (5 bases). The germline V gene encodes CDR1 SGHRS and CDR2 YFSETQ. V lost 4 bases and J 4 bases, leaving 11 bases between the germline ends. The CDR3 runs 13 residues. The CDR3 bases are TGCGCCAGCAGCCGGGAAGCTCGAGAGACCCAGTACTTC. Translated, it gives CASSREARETQYF.

A single count supports this clone. The chain is built from TRBV6-5 and TRBJ2-2, with a possible D match to TRBD1 (5 bases). CDR1 MNHEY and CDR2 SVGAGI come from the germline V gene. There are 13 residues in the CDR3. Deletions cut 7 bases from V and 6 bases from J, with 12 bases between. In nucleotides, the CDR3 is TGTGCCAGCAAGGCAGGGTTTCCCGGGGAGCTGTTTTTT. It encodes CASKAGFPGELFF.

This clone was recorded a few times. J is TRBJ2-3 and V is TRBV5-1; possibly TRBD2 for D (6 bases). The CDR3 loop spans 17 amino acids. With 4 bases removed from V and 0 bases from J, the gap between germline ends came to 18 bases. CDR1 is SGHRS, CDR2 YFSETQ, per germline. CDR3 sequence reads: CASSDRGSGRSTDTQYF. As DNA, the CDR3 is TGCGCCAGCAGCGACCGGGGGAGCGGGCGAAGCACAGATACGCAGTATTTT.

The chain links TRBV18 to TRBJ2-7, with 11 bases identical to TRBD1. V gave up 2 bases and J gave up 5 bases; unmatched junction bases: 5. This CDR3 contains 15 residues. CDR1 KGHSH and CDR2 LQKENI come from the germline V gene. The CDR3 here is CASSPTRDRGNEQYV. The CDR3 DNA is TGTGCCAGCTCACCAACGAGGGACAGGGGGAACGAGCAGTACGTC.

This clone was observed a handful of times. This chain uses TRBV10-3 with TRBJ2-7; no clear D gene. This CDR3 is 16 amino acids long. The germline V gene has CDR1 ENHRY and CDR2 SYGVKD. V lost 0 bases and J 1 base, leaving 13 bases between the germline ends. The CDR3 DNA reads as TGTGCCATCAGTGAGTCGAACGGGCTTCGGTCCTACGAGCAGTACGTC. Translated: CAISESNGLRSYEQYV.

The V and J genes are TRBV18 and TRBJ2-3; D possibly corresponds to TRBD2 (6 bases). In germline, CDR1 is KGHSH, CDR2 LQKENI. This CDR3 is built from 16 residues. V was trimmed by 2 bases and J by 1 base, leaving 13 bases between them. The CDR3 DNA follows: TGTGCCAGCTCACCAGCTCGTGGAGGGGGCACAGATACGCAGTATTTT. This gives the protein CASSPARGGGTDTQYF. The full variable domain, with the rest looked up from reference TRBV18 and TRBJ2-3, is NAGVMQNPRHLVRRRGQEARLRCSPMKGHSHVYWYRQLPEEGLKFMVYLQKENIIDESGMPKERFSAEFPKEGPSILRIQQVVRGDSAAYFCASSPARGGGTDTQYFGPGTRLTVL.

The chain combines TRBV9 with TRBJ2-5, with 11 bases aligning to TRBD2. Germline CDR1 and CDR2: SGDLS and YYNGEE. The CDR3 has 15 amino acids. V shed 4 bases and J 5 bases; nucleotides not matched to a gene: 7. In nucleotides, the CDR3 is TGTGCCAGCAGCCCGGTGGCTAGCGGGGGGGAGACCCAGTACTTC. It translates to CASSPVASGGETQYF.

The chain links TRBV5-1 to TRBJ1-6; D is unresolved. V gave up 0 bases and J gave up 5 bases, with 6 bases separating them. CDR3 length equals 14 residues. The germline CDR1 and CDR2 sequences are SGHRS and YFSETQ. CDR3 DNA sequence: TGCGCCAGCAGCTTGGACCAGAATAATTCACCCCTCCACTTT. Amino acids: CASSLDQNNSPLHF.

This chain uses TRBV9 with TRBJ2-1; 9 bases align to TRBD2. The CDR3 is 15 residues long. V lost 0 bases, J lost 7 bases, and 5 bases stayed unmatched. Germline assignment: CDR1 SGDLS and CDR2 YYNGEE. The CDR3 DNA is TGTGCCAGCAGCGTAGAATGGCGGGAGGGGAATGAGCAGTTCTTC. This codes for CASSVEWREGNEQFF. The full variable domain, completed using reference TRBV9 and TRBJ2-1, is DSGVTQTPKHLITATGQRVTLRCSPRSGDLSVYWYQQSLDQGLQFLIQYYNGEERAKGNILERFSAQQFPDLHSELNLSSLELGDSALYFCASSVEWREGNEQFFGPGTRLTVL.

Worth noting for this clone: The identical CDR3 is also encoded by other nucleotide sequences in the sample. The chain uses TRBV9 and TRBJ2-3; D remains ambiguous. The CDR3 runs 13 residues. Trimming removed 0 bases at V and 1 base at J, with 3 bases between. The germline V gene has CDR1 SGDLS and CDR2 YYNGEE. Here the CDR3 reads CASSVVGTDTQYF. Here the CDR3 DNA reads TGTGCCAGCAGCGTAGTAGGCACAGATACGCAGTATTTT.

This clone was seen at least ten times. V usage is TRBV7-8 and J usage is TRBJ1-5; D call uncertain. The CDR3 runs 13 residues. V lost 5 bases to trimming and J lost 9 bases, with 14 bases between them. In germline, CDR1 is SGHVS, CDR2 FQNEAQ. The chain's CDR3 is CASSLQGKGPQHF. The CDR3 bases are TGTGCCAGCAGCCTACAAGGAAAAGGGCCCCAGCATTTT.

In this sample, this clone turned up once. This rearrangement joins TRBV5-1 to TRBJ1-6; tentative D call: TRBD1 (5 bases). The V gene lost 0 bases and the J gene lost 8 bases, with 12 bases spanning the gap. Germline CDR1 and CDR2: SGHRS and YFSETQ. There are 15 residues in the CDR3. As DNA, the CDR3 is TGCGCCAGCAGCTTGGGTGGGGGGGTTGATTCACCCCTCCACTTT. Translating it yields CASSLGGGVDSPLHF.

This clone was recorded a few times. The J gene is TRBJ1-6, the V gene TRBV19; perhaps TRBD1 as D (6 bases). Trimming removed 5 bases from V and 9 bases from J, with 14 bases in between. From germline, CDR1 is LNHDA and CDR2 SQIVND (reference sequence). CDR3 size: 14 residues. CDR3 protein: CASSGGDTTSPLHF. CDR3 bases: TGTGCCAGTAGTGGGGGGGACACCACTTCACCCCTCCACTTT.

V and J are TRBV2 and TRBJ1-4; D gene uncertain. This CDR3 spans 14 amino acids. CDR1 and CDR2 (germline): SNHLY, FYNNEI. V was pared by 6 bases and J by 0 bases, with 8 bases between. This CDR3 reads CASRATTTNEKLFF. The DNA of the CDR3 is TGTGCCAGCAGGGCGACGACAACTAATGAAAAACTGTTTTTT.

The chain links TRBV6-1 to TRBJ1-2; the D gene is possibly TRBD1 (5 bases). V shed 6 bases and J shed 2 bases, with 16 bases lying between them. The CDR3 is 15 residues long. Germline lookup yields CDR1 MNHNS and CDR2 SASEGT. This CDR3 reads CASREPGRVNYGYTF. The DNA for the CDR3 is TGTGCCAGCAGGGAGCCGGGACGGGTAAACTATGGCTACACCTTC.

V usage is TRBV5-1 and J usage is TRBJ1-2, with 9 positions matching TRBD1. Per the germline V gene, CDR1 is SGHRS and CDR2 is YFSETQ. This CDR3 has 15 amino acids. V was clipped by 4 bases and J by 6 bases; unmatched bases: 10. The CDR3 DNA reads as TGCGCCAGCAGCACAGGGACAGGGAGTATCGATGGCTACACCTTC. Its protein is CASSTGTGSIDGYTF.

The chain carries TRBV7-2 and TRBJ1-2; D possibly corresponds to TRBD1 (5 bases). Germline CDR1 and CDR2: SGHTA and FQGNSA. Trimming took off 1 base at V and 10 bases at J, with 16 bases between the two ends. CDR3 size: 14 residues. This chain's CDR3 is CASSLVNRNSAYTF. The DNA for the CDR3 is TGTGCCAGCAGCTTAGTCAACAGGAACTCGGCCTACACCTTC.

This chain links TRBV28 with TRBJ2-7; no clear D. CDR3 length equals 10 residues. Germline loops: CDR1 MDHEN, CDR2 SYDVKM. V lost 8 bases and J lost 2, with 4 bases in between. CDR3 sequence (DNA): TGTGCCAGCGCAACCTACGAGCAGTACTTC. Translated, it gives CASATYEQYF.

By frequency in the sample, this clone is medium-sized. This chain joins TRBV7-2 and TRBJ1-4; D is possibly TRBD1 (6 bases). The CDR3 totals 15 residues. V shed 4 bases and J shed 2 bases, with 11 bases lying between them. Germline V gene data show CDR1 as SGHTA and CDR2 as FQGNSA. CDR3 nucleotides: TGTGCCAGCAGCTCCACAGGGCTTACTAATGAAAAACTGTTTTTT. Encoded protein: CASSSTGLTNEKLFF.

J is TRBJ2-1 and V is TRBV6-4; D possibly corresponds to TRBD2 (5 bases). The CDR3 consists of 14 residues. V gave up 3 bases and J gave up 9 bases, with 15 bases separating them. CDR1 and CDR2 from the germline V gene are MRHNA and SNTAGT. The CDR3 spells CASSEWTFGGEQFF. In nucleotides, the CDR3 is TGTGCCAGCAGTGAATGGACCTTCGGAGGTGAGCAGTTCTTC.

The chain combines TRBV19 with TRBJ1-1, with TRBD1 matching 9 bases. The V and J ends lost 5 bases and 1 base, in that order; junction bases with no gene match: 8. In germline, CDR1 is LNHDA, CDR2 SQIVND (reference sequence). This CDR3 spans 16 amino acids. CDR3 DNA: TGTGCCAGTAGTCCTCAGGACAGGGGCCAGAACACTGAAGCTTTCTTT. Translating gives CASSPQDRGQNTEAFF.

The chain carries TRBV27 and TRBJ2-2; D assignment may be TRBD1 or TRBD2 (5 bases each). Trimming took 6 bases from V and 6 from J, leaving 26 bases between them. CDR1 and CDR2 (germline): MNHEY, SMNVEV (reference sequence). The length of the CDR3 is 18 residues. The CDR3 region has the DNA TGTGCCAGCAGCAAAGAAGGGCCGGGACCCACCACACCCGGGGAGCTGTTTTTT. Translated, it gives CASSKEGPGPTTPGELFF.

The J gene is TRBJ2-7, the V gene TRBV5-6, with TRBD2 matching 14 bases. With 1 base clipped from V and 5 bases from J, the junction kept 5 bases outside the gene matches. This CDR3 comprises 16 residues. CDR1 is SGHDT, CDR2 YYEEEE, per germline. CDR3 amino acids: CASSLQGLAGAHEQYV. Written as DNA, the CDR3 is TGTGCCAGCAGCTTGCAGGGACTAGCGGGAGCCCACGAGCAGTACGTC.

The rearrangement uses TRBV9 and TRBJ1-5; no clear D. Per the germline V gene, CDR1 is SGDLS and CDR2 is YYNGEE. The CDR3 contains 13 residues. Trimming took off 5 bases at V and 4 bases at J, with 10 bases between the two ends. The CDR3 bases are TGTGCCAGCAGTCCCCATGGGAATCAGCCCCAGCATTTT. Encoded protein: CASSPHGNQPQHF.